A selection of T cell receptor beta chains follows, all from one sample in a study of PD-L1 blockade in urothelial cancer. Sequenced by immunoSEQ multiplex PCR; TCRdb stores in-frame clones only, minus some. The sample lists more than 35,000 clones, roughly four fifths occurring once. Sequenced here: PBMCs, sampled around atezolizumab (anti-PD-L1) treatment. The receptors were sampled from a man in his 60s with urothelial cancer. Each CDR3 is given without its conserved first and last residue. D genes are given only for firm matches.

V gene,J gene,D gene,CDR3 protein
TRBV2,TRBJ2-3,-,ASSPSTDTQY
TRBV15,TRBJ2-7,-,ATSLLRDTSSYEQY
TRBV7-9,TRBJ1-4,-,ASRKGGTNEKLF
TRBV5-1,TRBJ2-3,-,ASSFGELVADTQY
TRBV4-1,TRBJ2-5,TRBD2,ASSPSERGGETQY
TRBV11-2,TRBJ1-1,-,ASSLGTITNTEAF
TRBV9,TRBJ1-5,-,ASSGTTDSNQPQH
TRBV21-1,TRBJ2-7,-,ASSNWSPGEQY
TRBV7-2,TRBJ2-7,-,ASAKGGVEQY
TRBV6-5,TRBJ2-7,TRBD2,ASTSGTSGDREQY
TRBV29-1,TRBJ2-7,TRBD2,SATSGSSEQY
TRBV10-3,TRBJ2-2,TRBD2,AISTHPGLAGPLGTGELF
TRBV6-5,TRBJ1-2,TRBD1,ASSAQQGAAYGYT
TRBV29-1,TRBJ2-5,TRBD1,STTGGQQETQY
TRBV4-3,TRBJ2-2,TRBD2,ASSTMAGGYTGELF
TRBV6-4,TRBJ2-2,-,ASSGVVTGELF
TRBV28,TRBJ2-4,TRBD2,ASEVRGGKNIQY
TRBV19,TRBJ2-2,TRBD1,ASSDDRGHGGELF
TRBV6-1,TRBJ2-1,TRBD2,ASSDPGVAGGQPSYNEQF
TRBV18,TRBJ2-3,TRBD1,ASSLIQGTDSTDTQY
TRBV19,TRBJ2-2,TRBD2,ASSPGLAGTGELF
TRBV15,TRBJ2-7,TRBD1,ATSRGQGAPYEQY
TRBV5-8,TRBJ1-2,-,ASSLAVGLSFGYT
TRBV18,TRBJ2-7,-,ASSHQKGLVADEQY
TRBV30,TRBJ2-5,-,AWSHGQYQETQY
TRBV12-5,TRBJ2-1,TRBD1,ASGAADRNGEQF
TRBV2,TRBJ2-7,-,ASHINRVDEQY
TRBV28,TRBJ2-1,TRBD2,ASSSGLLAGGLNEQF
TRBV6-4,TRBJ1-1,-,ASSDTAEAEAF
TRBV7-2,TRBJ2-7,TRBD2,ASSLRGGTSSYEQY
TRBV11-2,TRBJ1-4,TRBD1,ASSPGQGAEKLF
TRBV9,TRBJ1-2,TRBD1,ASSGNRGPTDGYT
TRBV30,TRBJ2-3,-,AWSIAVFTDTQY
TRBV5-6,TRBJ2-7,-,ASSLDRDTSYEQY
TRBV5-1,TRBJ2-1,TRBD1,ASSLVGQGDYNEQF
TRBV30,TRBJ2-1,TRBD2,AWLLAGVGEQF
TRBV6-1,TRBJ1-6,-,ASSEGLGNSPLH
TRBV5-4,TRBJ2-7,-,ASSGIGSEQY
TRBV6-6,TRBJ2-5,-,ASNFGQRQETQY
TRBV27,TRBJ1-1,-,ASSFRRGTEAF
TRBV28,TRBJ2-6,-,ASKVGRSPGANVLT
TRBV5-1,TRBJ2-7,TRBD1,ASSEDRATYEQY
TRBV6-1,TRBJ2-7,TRBD1,ASRTGGSSYEQY
TRBV18,TRBJ2-2,TRBD2,ASRPSQLPGGPDTGELF
TRBV13,TRBJ2-7,TRBD1,ASSGQGAVYEQY
TRBV28,TRBJ1-4,-,ASSLGLGVLTPNEKLF
TRBV7-9,TRBJ2-5,-,ASSLSGRETQY
TRBV18,TRBJ1-5,-,ASSPRAARQPQH
TRBV11-2,TRBJ2-1,-,ASSHRDRLYNEQF
TRBV2,TRBJ2-5,TRBD1,ASSELGQGKTQY
TRBV5-1,TRBJ2-2,-,ASSPVQSSGELF
TRBV7-9,TRBJ2-1,TRBD2,ASSLVGSGRTWQF
TRBV6-5,TRBJ1-6,-,ASSYLGQGALH
TRBV6-1,TRBJ1-1,-,ASSEAPLGGLNTEAF
TRBV13,TRBJ2-1,TRBD2,ASSLGLAGNNEQF
TRBV11-2,TRBJ2-1,-,ASSLDRGSYNEQF
TRBV5-1,TRBJ1-2,TRBD1,ASSLLTGGDGYT